These 3 T cell receptor beta chains share one sample of origin, sequenced in a study of cytomegalovirus exposure and HLA in healthy donors (dated by TCRdb to about 2017). Library method: the immunoSEQ multiplex PCR assay. For the multiplex PCR, a mixture combining 60 forward primers for TCR Vbeta segments and 13 reverse primers for TCR Jbeta segments was used. TCRdb re-hosts the immuneACCESS table, in-frame sequences only. Its copies lack some clones; in the studies checked, an unresolved V gene accounts for under half of them, and the cause for the rest is not known. The sample profile shows about 160,000 clones; around four fifths of them were found once. The top ten constitute roughly 1.4% of the sample. Input material: PBMCs. Every receptor here comes from a woman between 25 and 40 years old in good health and CMV-seronegative.

J is TRBJ1-1 and V is TRBV7-2; the D is unclear. The CDR3 is made up of 18 amino acids. CDR1 SGHTA and CDR2 FQGNSA come from the germline V gene. V gave up 2 bases and J gave up 0 bases, with 19 bases separating them. CDR3 residues: CASSLRASRLDLNTEAFF. For the CDR3, the DNA is TGTGCCAGCAGCTTACGCGCCTCCAGACTAGATTTGAACACTGAAGCTTTCTTT.

As for this clone: This CDR3 is also generated by other DNA sequences in the sample. Here the CDR3 DNA reads TGTGCCAGCAGGGACAGGGTTTCCTACAATGAGCAGTTCTTC. Translation: CASRDRVSYNEQFF. The chain employs TRBV2 and TRBJ2-1, with 8 bases matching TRBD1. The CDR3 totals 14 residues. Looked up from germline, CDR1 is SNHLY and CDR2 is FYNNEI. V was clipped by 6 bases and J by 1 base; unmatched bases: 2.

This clone was seen a single time. The rearrangement joins TRBV4-1 to TRBJ2-3; 9 nucleotides agree with TRBD2. Germline V gene data show CDR1 as MGHRA and CDR2 as YSYEKL. The V segment lost 0 bases and the J segment 6 bases; nucleotides outside the gene matches: 10. This CDR3 region has 17 residues. The CDR3: CASSQEPAGGFPDTQYF. CDR3 nucleotide sequence: TGCGCCAGCAGCCAAGAGCCAGCGGGGGGCTTCCCGGATACGCAGTATTTT.